This T cell receptor (beta chain) emerged from a study of T-cell reconstitution after alpha-beta-depleted transplantation in children. Regarding the study as a whole: After one year, T-cell counts and TCRbeta diversity mostly came from new T cells. It was surviving recipient T cells and thymic progenitors that gave some patients high TCRbeta diversity at day 60.

Germline lookup yields CDR1 SGHRS and CDR2 YFSETQ. The CDR3 has 14 residues. The germline V and J ends were trimmed by 2 bases and 3 bases, with 8 bases remaining between them. TCRbeta library preparation incorporated unique molecular identifiers. TCRdb ran MiXCR on the PCR reads and lists one entry per CDR3 protein. Of some 840,000 distinct CDR3 sequences listed, under 20% are singletons. A word on this clonotype: Its target is unknown.

The V call is TRBV5-1, the J call TRBJ2-2; no clear D gene. The input for sequencing was PBMCs, mostly from graft donor cells, taken 360 days after TCRalphabeta/CD19-depleted stem cell transplant. The receptor was derived from a male patient younger than 18 who had a stem cell transplant for acute lymphoblastic leukemia, so the T cells may come from the graft donor. CDR3 nucleotide sequence: TGCGCCAGCAGCTTAACTAAAGACACCGGGGAGCTGTTTTTT. Translation gives CASSLTKDTGELFF.